Here is one T cell receptor beta chain with its context. Its target antigen remains unknown. The input lacks base qualities; no much larger clone sits a single base away. The immunoSEQ Assay, a bias-controlled multiplex PCR, was used to amplify TCRbeta CDR3 regions from genomic DNA. As for the original processing: Nucleated cell counts per sample were estimated from amplification of reference gene primers within the assay. To quantify the absolute abundance of each unique TCRbeta CDR3 rearrangement, sequence reads were collapsed and filtered. For each sample, productive Simpson clonality was calculated as the square root of Simpson's diversity index across productive rearrangements. TCRdb re-hosts the immuneACCESS table, in-frame sequences only. Its copies lack some clones; in the studies checked, an unresolved V gene accounts for under half of them, and the cause for the rest is not known. V and J calls and clone size come straight from that table; D and trimming were deduced from the DNA. Within this sample are 150,000 to 170,000 clones, with approximately 84% of them counted one time only. 7.5% to 8.5% of the sample rests with the top ten.

The sample belongs to a study of blood T cell repertoires in COVID-19 (dated by TCRdb to 2018 to 2021). A note on the overall study: Collaborator samples came from the United States, Italy and Spain and covered acute and convalescent phases of COVID-19. The material from the prospective study consisted of cDNA or gDNA derived from T cells, B-cell-depleted T cells, or PBMCs. Deeply sampled blood TCRbeta repertoires from subjects exposed to, actively infected with, or recovered from COVID-19 were included in the dataset. The repertoires were released in a freely available public database intended as a resource for research on the immune response to SARS-CoV-2. The samples were drawn from two sources: the first 160 participants of the ongoing ImmuneRACE study, and 1,254 subjects contributed by 6 global collaborators. The sample metadata nearly always contained a de-identified subject ID, COVID-19 status, age in years and sex. Where available, HLA class I and class II types were obtained from metadata supplied by the sample provider rather than from assay-based typing. General findings and caveats noted by the study authors: The quantity of clinical and demographic metadata differed by source and by participant and was supplied without curation.

In Seattle, one collaborating source enrolled patients while the infection was active and tracked those patients longitudinally over the course of disease. Collaborating institutions collected whole blood in K2EDTA tubes following their own protocols. Collaborator samples were shipped for TCRbeta analysis as frozen whole blood, isolated PBMCs, or DNA extracted from either sample type. Looking up the germline V gene yields CDR1 MNHEY and CDR2 SVGAGI. The CDR3 spans 13 residues, from the cysteine through the phenylalanine. The CDR3 DNA has 39 bases and is translated from base 1. The junction shows trimming of 9 bases on V and 8 bases on J, plus 17 bases between the germline ends.

The sample consisted of peripheral blood. This clonotype was sampled from a woman aged 60-75 years with COVID-19, enrolled during active disease. The V and J genes are TRBV6-5 and TRBJ1-3, with an unclear D gene assignment. The CDR3 protein: CARARGKTDTIYF. The nucleotides read TGTGCCAGGGCCCGGGGAAAAACGGACACCATATATTTT.